This TCR beta chain was found in a study of regulatory T cells in long-lasting Graves disease. A note on this clonotype: Antigen: not known.

Combining iRepertoire HTBI primers with Arm-PCR of CDR3 regions, the authors built TCR beta libraries. TCRdb itself ran the multiplex PCR reads through MiXCR, one entry per CDR3 protein. The repertoire holds roughly 300,000 distinct CDR3 sequences, more than 20% seen once, with approximately 60% in the top ten. Overall study findings and caveats: Relative to newly diagnosed Graves' patients, persistent ones had lower TCR diversity.

Specified time point: persistent/refractory GD, antithyroid drugs over 5 years with positive TRAb. Preparation of the TCR library used RNA extracted from PBMCs. V shed 5 bases and J 2 bases; nucleotides not matched to a gene: 9. The CDR3 sequence is 15 residues long. CDR1 is MDHEN, CDR2 SYDVKM, per germline. This sample comprised peripheral blood mononuclear cells (PBMCs), obtained when the disease was refractory, from a patient treated with antithyroid drugs. The source of this sequence is a female donor with Graves disease. The chain has TRBV28 and TRBJ2-7; 7 nucleotides match TRBD2. CDR3 nucleotide sequence: TGTGCCAGCAGTACCCCGGACGGGGGGACCTACGAGCAGTACTTC. It encodes CASSTPDGGTYEQYF.